Below, 22 T cell receptor beta chains from the same sample are listed, as sequenced in a study of T cell responses to AZD1222 COVID-19 vaccine. Data came from immunoSEQ multiplex PCR; TCRdb stores just in-frame clones and leaves some out. The sample comprises 90,000 to 110,000 clones, around 93% of which are singletons, and roughly 7% rests with the top ten. Source: peripheral blood, taken on day 0 of AZD1222 vaccination. Receptors were obtained from an adult in good health.

This clone was counted a single time. CDR3 coding DNA: TGTGCCAGCAGTGAGGGTTATCAGCCCCAGCATTTT. The encoded protein is CASSEGYQPQHF. The chain combines TRBV3-1 (or the pseudogene TRBV3-2) with TRBJ1-5; D remains unclear. With 6 bases removed from V and 5 bases from J, the gap between germline ends came to 8 bases. Germline lookup yields CDR1 LGHDT and CDR2 YNNKEL (reference sequence). This CDR3 contains 12 residues.

The V and J genes are TRBV3-1 (or the pseudogene TRBV3-2) and TRBJ1-1; a possible D gene is TRBD1 (6 bases). Trimming shortened V by 3 bases and J by 1 base, and 6 bases separated the two germline ends. The CDR3 sequence is 13 residues long. Per germline, CDR1 LGHDT and CDR2 YNNKEL (reference sequence). CDR3: CASSQGANTEAFF. The CDR3 region has the DNA TGTGCCAGCAGCCAGGGGGCGAACACTGAAGCTTTCTTT.

This sequence joins TRBV24-1 and TRBJ1-5, with no clear D. CDR3 length: 15 residues. The germline V gene encodes CDR1 KGHDR and CDR2 SFDVKD. Trimming left V 11 bases short and J 2 bases short, with 18 bases between. The CDR3 spells CAIQLFRHRNQPQHF. CDR3 in DNA: TGTGCCATTCAGTTGTTCCGCCACCGCAATCAGCCCCAGCATTTT.

The chain carries TRBV5-5 and TRBJ1-5; no clear D gene. With 5 bases removed from V and 4 bases from J, the gap between germline ends came to 16 bases. The germline CDR1 and CDR2 sequences are SGHKS and YYEKEE (reference sequence). The CDR3 runs to 15 residues. CDR3 protein: CASSPDGFANQPQHF. Written as DNA, the CDR3 is TGTGCCAGCAGTCCGGACGGTTTCGCGAATCAGCCCCAGCATTTT.

The chain employs TRBV9 and TRBJ2-7; 8 nucleotides line up with TRBD1. The length of the CDR3 is 14 residues. CDR1 SGDLS and CDR2 YYNGEE come from the germline V gene. The junction had 4 bases not matched to a gene; V was cut back by 0 bases and J by 5 bases. CDR3 residues: CASSVEGTGHEQYF. Written as DNA, the CDR3 is TGTGCCAGCAGCGTAGAAGGGACAGGCCACGAGCAGTACTTC.

The chain employs TRBV19 and TRBJ1-5, with 10 bases matching TRBD1. Germline CDR1 reads LNHDA; CDR2 reads SQIVND (reference sequence). This CDR3 has 17 amino acids. Trimming cost V 4 bases and J 7 bases; bases outside gene matches: 13. The CDR3 coding sequence is TGTGCCAGTAGTACGGGGACAGGGGCGATGAGGGGGCAGCCCCAGCATTTT. Translation: CASSTGTGAMRGQPQHF. Full variable domain (missing parts from reference TRBV19 and TRBJ1-5): DGGITQSPKYLFRKEGQNVTLSCEQNLNHDAMYWYRQDPGQGLRLIYYSQIVNDFQKGDIAEGYSVSREKKESFPLTVTSAQKNPTAFYLCASSTGTGAMRGQPQHFGDGTRLSIL.

This chain links TRBV21-1 with TRBJ1-6; the D call in the table, TRBD1, was not verified against the DNA. TRBV21-1 is labeled a pseudogene. The CDR3 extends over 14 amino acids. Here the CDR3 DNA reads TGTGCCAGCATACGCAGCTCCTATAATTCACCCCTCCACTTT. It yields the protein CASIRSSYNSPLHF.

The chain uses TRBV5-1 and TRBJ2-1, with D hard to call. The CDR3 totals 12 residues. Trimming shortened V by 1 base and J by 10 bases, and 9 bases separated the two germline ends. Germline V gene sequence: CDR1 SGHRS, CDR2 YFSETQ. This chain's CDR3 is CASSLTSREQFF. CDR3 in DNA: TGCGCCAGCAGCTTGACCTCACGAGAGCAGTTCTTC.

The rearrangement links TRBV6-1 to TRBJ2-3; D unresolved. This CDR3 region has 13 residues. Trimming cost V 3 bases and J 7 bases, with 11 bases left between them. From germline, CDR1 is MNHNS and CDR2 SASEGT. CDR3 bases: TGTGCCAGCAGTGAGGGTTTAGGGCATACGCAGTATTTT. Translation: CASSEGLGHTQYF.

The rearrangement joins TRBV27 to TRBJ1-3; D uncertain. Trimming shortened V by 3 bases and J by 0 bases, and 6 bases separated the two germline ends. CDR3 length: 14 residues. Germline lookup yields CDR1 MNHEY and CDR2 SMNVEV (reference sequence). CDR3 bases: TGTGCCAGCAGTTTGGCCAGCTCTGGAAACACCATATATTTT. Protein: CASSLASSGNTIYF.

This clone was counted between two and nine times. The rearrangement links TRBV5-1 to TRBJ1-2; a weak D match, TRBD1 (6 bases). The CDR3 length is 15 residues. Trimming took off 1 base at V and 2 bases at J, with 12 bases between the two ends. In germline, CDR1 is SGHRS, CDR2 YFSETQ. The CDR3 protein is CASSLRGGGNYGYTF. The CDR3 DNA sequence: TGCGCCAGCAGCTTGCGAGGGGGAGGCAACTATGGCTACACCTTC.

V gene TRBV10-3 combines with J gene TRBJ2-3; D perhaps matches TRBD2 (7 bases). With 0 bases removed from V and 3 bases from J, the gap between germline ends came to 13 bases. The CDR3 consists of 16 residues. The germline CDR1 and CDR2 sequences are ENHRY and SYGVKD. The CDR3 region has the DNA TGTGCCATCAGTGAGTCGAGGGGGGGGCCTACAGATACGCAGTATTTT. Amino acids: CAISESRGGPTDTQYF.

This chain links TRBV30 with TRBJ2-6; 7 bases fit TRBD1. Germline CDR1 is GTSNPN and CDR2 is SVGIG (reference sequence). This CDR3 is 17 amino acids long. Trimming removed 2 bases from V and 0 bases from J; junction bases left unmatched: 7. This CDR3 is CAWSPWDSYSGANVLTF. CDR3 in DNA: TGTGCCTGGAGTCCTTGGGACAGCTACTCTGGGGCCAACGTCCTGACTTTC.

The V gene is TRBV5-1, the J gene TRBJ2-7, with D perhaps TRBD2 (5 bases). Germline V CDR1 and CDR2: SGHRS, YFSETQ. V lost 0 bases and J lost 6, with 16 bases in between. This CDR3 has 15 residues. The CDR3 nucleotides are TGCGCCAGCAGCTTGGACCCGGGAATATCATCCGAGCAGTACTTC. Amino acid sequence: CASSLDPGISSEQYF.

V and J are TRBV18 and TRBJ2-1; no reliable D call. V was clipped by 6 bases and J by 6 bases, with 12 bases between them. Germline CDR1 and CDR2: KGHSH and LQKENI. This CDR3 has 13 residues. The DNA of the CDR3 is TGTGCCAGCTCTCTCTCTGGGCCCAATGAGCAGTTCTTC. This translates into CASSLSGPNEQFF.

The chain combines TRBV2 with TRBJ1-2; perhaps TRBD1 as D (6 bases). The V and J ends lost 7 bases and 7 bases respectively, with 13 bases between them. Germline V gene data show CDR1 as SNHLY and CDR2 as FYNNEI. The CDR3 is made up of 12 amino acids. The chain's CDR3 is CASNKGQSGYTF. The CDR3 coding sequence is TGTGCCAGCAACAAGGGACAAAGTGGCTACACCTTC.

The V call is TRBV18, the J call TRBJ2-6, with D possibly being TRBD1 (5 bases). V gave up 3 bases and J gave up 2 bases, with 11 bases separating them. CDR3 length: 16 residues. Germline loops: CDR1 KGHSH, CDR2 LQKENI. As DNA, the CDR3 is TGTGCCAGCTCACCCTTACAGGAAACTGGGGCCAACGTCCTGACTTTC. It is translated as CASSPLQETGANVLTF. Full variable domain (remainder filled in from reference TRBV18 and TRBJ2-6): NAGVMQNPRHLVRRRGQEARLRCSPMKGHSHVYWYRQLPEEGLKFMVYLQKENIIDESGMPKERFSAEFPKEGPSILRIQQVVRGDSAAYFCASSPLQETGANVLTFGAGSRLTVL.

The CDR3 here is CAISRGPEEDTEAFF. Written as DNA, the CDR3 is TGTGCCATCAGCCGGGGCCCAGAGGAGGACACTGAAGCTTTCTTT. The genes are TRBV10-3 and TRBJ1-1, with D possibly matching TRBD1 (5 bases). The germline gives CDR1 ENHRY, CDR2 SYGVKD. The V and J ends lost 6 bases and 3 bases respectively, with 17 bases between them. The CDR3 extends over 15 amino acids.

The genes are TRBV5-1 and TRBJ2-1; D possibly corresponds to TRBD2 (6 bases). With 0 bases removed from V and 4 bases from J, the gap between germline ends came to 17 bases. Germline CDR1 SGHRS, CDR2 YFSETQ. The CDR3 spans 17 residues. The CDR3 region is CASSLATSGVAYNEQFF. In DNA form, the CDR3 reads TGCGCCAGCAGCTTGGCGACTAGTGGGGTCGCATACAATGAGCAGTTCTTC.

The V call is TRBV6-5, the J call TRBJ1-2, with TRBD1 as a possible D gene (5 bases). The CDR3 is made up of 13 amino acids. The V end was cut by 8 bases, the J end by 3 bases, with 13 bases between. Germline V gene lookup returns CDR1 MNHEY and CDR2 SVGAGI. For the CDR3, the DNA is TGTGCCAGCGGCCGTTTGACAGACTATGGCTACACCTTC. This translates into CASGRLTDYGYTF.

J is TRBJ1-2 and V is TRBV12-3 or TRBV12-4; the D gene is possibly TRBD1 (5 bases). CDR3 length: 13 residues. V was trimmed by 6 bases and J by 4 bases, leaving 12 bases between them. The CDR3 here is CASSPQVLYGYTF. The CDR3 nucleotides read TGTGCCAGCAGCCCACAGGTACTCTATGGCTACACCTTC.

The rearrangement uses TRBV6-1 and TRBJ1-2, with D unresolved. Germline V gene lookup returns CDR1 MNHNS and CDR2 SASEGT. The CDR3 extends over 13 amino acids. Deletions cut 3 bases from V and 3 bases from J, with 8 bases between. The CDR3 coding sequence is TGTGCCAGCAGTGACAGGTCACACTATGGCTACACCTTC. As protein: CASSDRSHYGYTF.